The 31 T cell receptor beta chains listed next were all sequenced from one sample in a study of blood T cell repertoires in COVID-19. TCRdb's table, derived via immunoSEQ multiplex PCR, lists solely in-frame clones and lacks some. The top ten clones hold 13% to 15% of a sample with approximately 190,000 clones, around four fifths of them seen once. The sequencing sample was made of peripheral blood. Source of these receptors: a man aged 25 to 40 with active or convalescent COVID-19.

CDR3 region: CAPDQKGGVGEQYV. The CDR3 nucleotides are TGTGCCCCAGACCAAAAGGGGGGGGTTGGAGAGCAGTACGTC. The chain combines TRBV6-5 with TRBJ2-7, with a weak D call TRBD2 (7 bases). V was clipped by 11 bases and J by 7 bases, with 24 bases between them. The CDR3 runs to 14 residues. Germline V lookup: CDR1 MNHEY, CDR2 SVGAGI.

This clone was found once. The rearrangement uses TRBV4-1 and TRBJ2-2; TRBD2 aligns across 10 bases. Germline V gene sequence: CDR1 MGHRA, CDR2 YSYEKL. This CDR3 is built from 19 residues. Germline trimming cut 0 bases from V and 5 bases from J; bases unmatched to any gene: 12. The DNA for the CDR3 is TGCGCCAGCAGCCAAGATAGGGGCATCGATAGCGGGGGGACCGGGGAGCTGTTTTTT. It codes for CASSQDRGIDSGGTGELFF.

This clone has just a few counts. The V gene is TRBV7-9, the J gene TRBJ2-5; D is unresolved. The germline gives CDR1 SEHNR, CDR2 FQNEAQ (reference sequence). The CDR3 covers 14 residues. The ends were cut back, 5 bases at V and 1 base at J, with 11 bases in the middle. The CDR3 reads CASSAPPAQETQYF. The CDR3 DNA follows: TGTGCCAGCAGCGCGCCCCCCGCCCAAGAGACCCAGTACTTC.

This chain connects TRBV30 to TRBJ2-4, with D maybe TRBD1 (5 bases). Germline values: CDR1 GTSNPN, CDR2 SVGIG (reference sequence). CDR3 size: 12 residues. The V and J ends lost 4 bases and 7 bases respectively, with 11 bases between them. The CDR3 is CAWKGSGNIQYF. DNA of the CDR3: TGTGCCTGGAAGGGCTCAGGGAACATTCAGTACTTC.

The sample holds a few counts of this clone. This CDR3 is CASSEQRGGPDTQYF. For the CDR3, the DNA is TGTGCCAGCAGTGAACAGCGGGGGGGCCCAGATACGCAGTATTTT. The rearrangement joins TRBV6-1 to TRBJ2-3; 10 nucleotides align to TRBD2. Germline CDR1 reads MNHNS; CDR2 reads SASEGT. CDR3 length: 15 amino acids. V lost 2 bases to trimming and J lost 4 bases; unmatched junction nucleotides: 3.

The chain recombines TRBV6-5 with TRBJ1-5, with 11 bases that match TRBD1. The V and J ends lost 6 bases and 6 bases, in that order; junction bases with no gene match: 1. Looked up from germline, CDR1 is MNHEY and CDR2 is SVGAGI. The CDR3 length is 13 residues. The CDR3 reads CASSGTGGQPQHF. CDR3 sequence (DNA): TGTGCCAGCAGCGGGACAGGGGGTCAGCCCCAGCATTTT.

The chain uses TRBV9 and TRBJ2-7, with 7 bases fitting TRBD2. Trimming at V came to 3 bases and at J to 0 bases, leaving 9 bases not matched to a gene. The CDR3 contains 16 residues. Germline CDR1 reads SGDLS; CDR2 reads YYNGEE. The CDR3 DNA reads TGTGCCAGCAGCGCGGGAGGAGGGTCGGGCTCCTACGAGCAGTACTTC. This sequence encodes CASSAGGGSGSYEQYF.

The chain combines TRBV30 with TRBJ1-2, with a tentative D call TRBD1 (6 bases). The V and J ends lost 3 bases and 7 bases respectively, with 12 bases between them. Germline V gene data show CDR1 as GTSNPN and CDR2 as SVGIG (reference sequence). The CDR3 consists of 12 residues. In DNA form, the CDR3 reads TGTGCCTGGAGCGCCGGGGGGGCTGGCTACACCTTC. Translated: CAWSAGGAGYTF.

The chain links TRBV6-5 to TRBJ1-1, with 8 bases lining up with TRBD1. The CDR3 is 13 residues long. Unmatched junction bases numbered 6, after V lost 7 bases and J lost 5 bases. Germline CDR1 reads MNHEY; CDR2 reads SVGAGI. CDR3 region: CASTRTGITEAFF. The CDR3 coding sequence is TGTGCCAGCACCAGGACAGGGATAACTGAAGCTTTCTTT.

The gene calls are TRBV19 and TRBJ1-1, with D uncertain. The CDR3 is 11 amino acids. V was pared by 3 bases and J by 5 bases, with 4 bases between. In germline, CDR1 is LNHDA, CDR2 SQIVND (reference sequence). CDR3 nucleotides: TGTGCCAGTAGTATTAATACTGAAGCTTTCTTT. Translating gives CASSINTEAFF.

This chain uses TRBV29-1 with TRBJ1-5; tentative D call: TRBD1 (5 bases). CDR1 SQVTM and CDR2 ANQGSEA come from the germline V gene. This CDR3 comprises 14 residues. V lost 6 bases, J lost 0 bases, and 12 bases lay in between. The DNA for the CDR3 is TGCAGCGTCTTAACAGGCTATAGCAATCAGCCCCAGCATTTT. It encodes CSVLTGYSNQPQHF.

This clone was found once. The rearrangement links TRBV7-4 to TRBJ1-1; D is perhaps TRBD1 (5 bases). CDR3 size: 14 residues. Germline V CDR1 and CDR2: SGHVT, SQSDAQ. V lost 5 bases and J 4 bases, leaving 14 bases between the germline ends. The CDR3 region has the DNA TGTGCCAGCAGCCCATCGGGGGGAGGCACTGAAGCTTTCTTT. Amino acid sequence: CASSPSGGGTEAFF. The variable domain in full, with the rest retrieved from reference TRBV7-4 and TRBJ1-1, is GAGVSQSPRYKVAKRGRDVALRCDSISGHVTLYWYRQTLGQGSEVLTYSQSDAQRDKSGRPSGRFSAERPERSVSTLKIQRTEQGDSAVYLCASSPSGGGTEAFFGQGTRLTVV.

This clone came up a few times. This chain uses TRBV9 with TRBJ1-1; D is possibly TRBD1 (5 bases). Trimming cost V 3 bases and J 1 base, with 10 bases left between them. This CDR3 has 14 residues. From germline, CDR1 is SGDLS and CDR2 YYNGEE. CDR3 residues: CASSEMGGNTEAFF. The CDR3 coding sequence is TGTGCCAGCAGCGAAATGGGGGGGAACACTGAAGCTTTCTTT.

This clone was recorded a few times. The V gene is TRBV9, the J gene TRBJ2-2, with 8 bases that match TRBD2. V shed 0 bases and J 4 bases; nucleotides not matched to a gene: 8. The CDR3 has 17 amino acids. The germline gives CDR1 SGDLS, CDR2 YYNGEE. The CDR3 DNA sequence: TGTGCCAGCAGCGTAGCCCCAACGGGAGGGAGCACCGGGGAGCTGTTTTTT. It yields the protein CASSVAPTGGSTGELFF. Supplemented by reference TRBV9 and TRBJ2-2, the full variable domain reads DSGVTQTPKHLITATGQRVTLRCSPRSGDLSVYWYQQSLDQGLQFLIQYYNGEERAKGNILERFSAQQFPDLHSELNLSSLELGDSALYFCASSVAPTGGSTGELFFGEGSRLTVL.

This chain joins TRBV7-8 and TRBJ2-7; 11 bases are shared with TRBD1. After removal of 5 bases from V and 9 bases from J, the junction contained 15 bases not matched to a gene. Germline V gene sequence: CDR1 SGHVS, CDR2 FQNEAQ. The CDR3 is 16 amino acids. The CDR3 nucleotides read TGTGCCAGCAGCCCTGGGCCGGACAGGGGGCAGGGGGGGCAGTACGTC. Amino acids: CASSPGPDRGQGGQYV.

The V and J genes are TRBV30 and TRBJ2-7; 10 positions agree with TRBD2. The V and J ends lost 0 bases and 3 bases, in that order; junction bases with no gene match: 8. This CDR3 has 16 amino acids. The V gene's germline CDR1 is GTSNPN and CDR2 SVGIG (reference sequence). CDR3 bases: TGTGCCTGGAGTGTCCTCGGGGCTAGCGGGGGCTACGAGCAGTACGTC. Residues: CAWSVLGASGGYEQYV.

The chain employs TRBV29-1 and TRBJ1-1, with unresolved D. The germline V and J ends were trimmed by 2 bases and 6 bases, with 13 bases remaining between them. The germline V gene encodes CDR1 SQVTM and CDR2 ANQGSEA. This CDR3 is 13 amino acids long. In DNA, the CDR3 is TGCAGCGTTGAATCCCCGGGGATCGCTGAAGCTTTCTTT. It encodes CSVESPGIAEAFF. Using reference TRBV29-1 and TRBJ1-1 for the parts outside the CDR3, the full variable domain is SAVISQKPSRDICQRGTSLTIQCQVDSQVTMMFWYRQQPGQSLTLIATANQGSEATYESGFVIDKFPISRPNLTFSTLTVSNMSPEDSSIYLCSVESPGIAEAFFGQGTRLTVV.

The chain joins TRBV4-1 to TRBJ2-7, with 14 nucleotides matching TRBD2. Germline-derived CDR1 and CDR2 are MGHRA and YSYEKL. This CDR3 has 16 residues. V was pared by 4 bases and J by 4 bases, with 6 bases of the junction left unmatched. The CDR3 is CASSPGLAGVEYEQYF. Here the CDR3 DNA reads TGCGCCAGCAGCCCGGGACTAGCGGGAGTTGAGTACGAGCAGTACTTC.

As regards this clone: The sample contains more than one DNA sequence encoding this CDR3. This chain uses TRBV4-3 with TRBJ2-7; no clear D. The CDR3 is 15 amino acids. Trimming pared 0 bases from V and 0 bases from J, leaving 9 bases between. In germline, CDR1 is LGHNA, CDR2 YSLEER. The CDR3 coding sequence is TGCGCCAGCAGCCAAGATCGAGGCAGCTCCTACGAGCAGTACTTC. Its translation: CASSQDRGSSYEQYF.

V gene TRBV18 combines with J gene TRBJ1-2; TRBD1 might be the D (5 bases). Germline V CDR1 and CDR2: KGHSH, LQKENI. This CDR3 contains 16 residues. Trimming removed 3 bases at V and 3 bases at J, with 17 bases between. The CDR3 region has the DNA TGTGCCAGCTCACCGCCGGGTGGTATAGGGGACTATGGCTACACCTTC. Translated: CASSPPGGIGDYGYTF.

The chain has TRBV27 and TRBJ2-1, with a weak D call TRBD1 (5 bases). The CDR3 runs 16 residues. The germline CDR1 and CDR2 sequences are MNHEY and SMNVEV (reference sequence). Trimming left V 2 bases short and J 6 bases short, with 17 bases between. The chain's CDR3 is CASSLLDSLILNEQFF. For the CDR3, the DNA is TGTGCCAGCAGTTTACTCGACAGCCTAATTCTCAATGAGCAGTTCTTC.

CDR3 protein: CASSLDGDMNTEAFF. The CDR3 DNA is TGCGCCAGCAGCCTGGACGGGGATATGAACACTGAAGCTTTCTTT. The chain links TRBV5-1 to TRBJ1-1; D gene ambiguous. From germline, CDR1 is SGHRS and CDR2 YFSETQ. Trimming removed 4 bases from V and 0 bases from J, with 13 bases in between. The CDR3 spans 15 residues. The entire variable domain, with the rest obtained from reference TRBV5-1 and TRBJ1-1, is as follows: KAGVTQTPRYLIKTRGQQVTLSCSPISGHRSVSWYQQTPGQGLQFLFEYFSETQRNKGNFPGRFSGRQFSNSRSEMNVSTLELGDSALYLCASSLDGDMNTEAFFGQGTRLTVV.

The chain employs TRBV7-2 and TRBJ1-5; no firm D call. This CDR3 spans 12 amino acids. Germline CDR1 and CDR2: SGHTA and FQGNSA. The V end was cut by 5 bases, the J end by 3 bases, with 5 bases between. The CDR3 sequence: CASSVNNQPQHF. CDR3 nucleotide sequence: TGTGCCAGCAGCGTTAACAATCAGCCCCAGCATTTT.

The CDR3, as DNA: TGTGCCAGTAGTCCTTGGACAGGGGGTTTTGAGCAGTTCTTC. It translates to CASSPWTGGFEQFF. The chain uses TRBV19 and TRBJ2-1; 10 bases are a match to TRBD1. Germline CDR1 LNHDA, CDR2 SQIVND (reference sequence). J lost 9 bases, V lost 5 bases, and 7 bases had no gene match. CDR3 size: 14 residues.

Points on this clone: Other DNA variants within this sample encode the same CDR3. V and J are TRBV12-3 or TRBV12-4 and TRBJ1-5; D call uncertain. The V end was cut by 3 bases, the J end by 4 bases, with 7 bases between. This CDR3 spans 13 amino acids. CDR3 in DNA: TGTGCCAGCAGTTTCGGTCGGAATCAGCCCCAGCATTTT. Its protein is CASSFGRNQPQHF.

This sequence joins TRBV18 and TRBJ1-1; 8 nucleotides line up with TRBD1. Germline V gives CDR1 KGHSH, CDR2 LQKENI. J was trimmed by 3 bases and V by 2 bases; bases with no gene match: 8. The CDR3 length is 16 residues. This CDR3 reads CASSPSGGQGYTEAFF. The CDR3 DNA reads TGTGCCAGCTCACCATCCGGAGGACAGGGTTACACTGAAGCTTTCTTT.

The gene calls are TRBV28 and TRBJ2-2; TRBD2 might be the D (5 bases). CDR1 MDHEN and CDR2 SYDVKM come from the germline V gene. The CDR3 sequence is 15 residues long. V was cut by 2 bases and J by 0 bases, with 7 bases left in between. DNA for the CDR3: TGTGCCAGCAGTTTAACCGGGACGAACACCGGGGAGCTGTTTTTT. Protein: CASSLTGTNTGELFF. Based on the CDR3 plus reference TRBV28 and TRBJ2-2, the full variable domain is DVKVTQSSRYLVKRTGEKVFLECVQDMDHENMFWYRQDPGLGLRLIYFSYDVKMKEKGDIPEGYSVSREKKERFSLILESASTNQTSMYLCASSLTGTNTGELFFGEGSRLTVL.

With regard to this clone: One junction end does not reproduce the germline sequence, and a read error may be involved. V gene TRBV2 combines with J gene TRBJ2-3; 7 nucleotides agree with TRBD2. This CDR3 is 11 amino acids long. CDR1 and CDR2 (germline): SNHLY, FYNNEI. CDR3: CASSERGTLLF. The CDR3 nucleotides read TGTGCCAGCAGTGAGCGGGGGACGTTGCTTTTT.

V gene TRBV15 combines with J gene TRBJ1-5, with TRBD1 as a possible D gene (6 bases). Trimming took 0 bases from V and 4 from J, leaving 13 bases between them. This CDR3 comprises 16 residues. CDR1 LNHNV and CDR2 YYDKDF come from the germline V gene (reference sequence). CDR3 sequence: CATSRDRGGGNQPQHF. In DNA, the CDR3 is TGTGCCACCAGCAGAGATCGGGGGGGCGGAAATCAGCCCCAGCATTTT.

This clone was found once. The sample carries other DNA sequences with the same CDR3. The V and J genes are TRBV11-3 and TRBJ2-7; D not certain. The length of the CDR3 is 11 residues. Per germline, CDR1 SGHNT and CDR2 YENEEA. Trimming shortened V by 4 bases and J by 2 bases, and 3 bases separated the two germline ends. The CDR3 is CASSSTYEQYF. Written as DNA, the CDR3 is TGTGCCAGCAGCTCAACCTACGAGCAGTACTTC.

This clone was observed a few times. The chain carries TRBV7-2 and TRBJ1-2, with 8 bases fitting TRBD1. Germline CDR1 SGHTA, CDR2 FQGNSA. The CDR3 has 15 residues. The V segment lost 5 bases and the J segment 7 bases; nucleotides outside the gene matches: 12. This CDR3 is CASSPSSGGAGGYTF. CDR3 DNA: TGTGCCAGCAGCCCATCCTCAGGGGGCGCAGGTGGCTACACCTTC. Full variable domain (rest looked up from reference TRBV7-2 and TRBJ1-2): GAGVSQSPSNKVTEKGKDVELRCDPISGHTALYWYRQSLGQGLEFLIYFQGNSAPDKSGLPSDRFSAERTGGSVSTLTIQRTQQEDSAVYLCASSPSSGGAGGYTFGSGTRLTVV.